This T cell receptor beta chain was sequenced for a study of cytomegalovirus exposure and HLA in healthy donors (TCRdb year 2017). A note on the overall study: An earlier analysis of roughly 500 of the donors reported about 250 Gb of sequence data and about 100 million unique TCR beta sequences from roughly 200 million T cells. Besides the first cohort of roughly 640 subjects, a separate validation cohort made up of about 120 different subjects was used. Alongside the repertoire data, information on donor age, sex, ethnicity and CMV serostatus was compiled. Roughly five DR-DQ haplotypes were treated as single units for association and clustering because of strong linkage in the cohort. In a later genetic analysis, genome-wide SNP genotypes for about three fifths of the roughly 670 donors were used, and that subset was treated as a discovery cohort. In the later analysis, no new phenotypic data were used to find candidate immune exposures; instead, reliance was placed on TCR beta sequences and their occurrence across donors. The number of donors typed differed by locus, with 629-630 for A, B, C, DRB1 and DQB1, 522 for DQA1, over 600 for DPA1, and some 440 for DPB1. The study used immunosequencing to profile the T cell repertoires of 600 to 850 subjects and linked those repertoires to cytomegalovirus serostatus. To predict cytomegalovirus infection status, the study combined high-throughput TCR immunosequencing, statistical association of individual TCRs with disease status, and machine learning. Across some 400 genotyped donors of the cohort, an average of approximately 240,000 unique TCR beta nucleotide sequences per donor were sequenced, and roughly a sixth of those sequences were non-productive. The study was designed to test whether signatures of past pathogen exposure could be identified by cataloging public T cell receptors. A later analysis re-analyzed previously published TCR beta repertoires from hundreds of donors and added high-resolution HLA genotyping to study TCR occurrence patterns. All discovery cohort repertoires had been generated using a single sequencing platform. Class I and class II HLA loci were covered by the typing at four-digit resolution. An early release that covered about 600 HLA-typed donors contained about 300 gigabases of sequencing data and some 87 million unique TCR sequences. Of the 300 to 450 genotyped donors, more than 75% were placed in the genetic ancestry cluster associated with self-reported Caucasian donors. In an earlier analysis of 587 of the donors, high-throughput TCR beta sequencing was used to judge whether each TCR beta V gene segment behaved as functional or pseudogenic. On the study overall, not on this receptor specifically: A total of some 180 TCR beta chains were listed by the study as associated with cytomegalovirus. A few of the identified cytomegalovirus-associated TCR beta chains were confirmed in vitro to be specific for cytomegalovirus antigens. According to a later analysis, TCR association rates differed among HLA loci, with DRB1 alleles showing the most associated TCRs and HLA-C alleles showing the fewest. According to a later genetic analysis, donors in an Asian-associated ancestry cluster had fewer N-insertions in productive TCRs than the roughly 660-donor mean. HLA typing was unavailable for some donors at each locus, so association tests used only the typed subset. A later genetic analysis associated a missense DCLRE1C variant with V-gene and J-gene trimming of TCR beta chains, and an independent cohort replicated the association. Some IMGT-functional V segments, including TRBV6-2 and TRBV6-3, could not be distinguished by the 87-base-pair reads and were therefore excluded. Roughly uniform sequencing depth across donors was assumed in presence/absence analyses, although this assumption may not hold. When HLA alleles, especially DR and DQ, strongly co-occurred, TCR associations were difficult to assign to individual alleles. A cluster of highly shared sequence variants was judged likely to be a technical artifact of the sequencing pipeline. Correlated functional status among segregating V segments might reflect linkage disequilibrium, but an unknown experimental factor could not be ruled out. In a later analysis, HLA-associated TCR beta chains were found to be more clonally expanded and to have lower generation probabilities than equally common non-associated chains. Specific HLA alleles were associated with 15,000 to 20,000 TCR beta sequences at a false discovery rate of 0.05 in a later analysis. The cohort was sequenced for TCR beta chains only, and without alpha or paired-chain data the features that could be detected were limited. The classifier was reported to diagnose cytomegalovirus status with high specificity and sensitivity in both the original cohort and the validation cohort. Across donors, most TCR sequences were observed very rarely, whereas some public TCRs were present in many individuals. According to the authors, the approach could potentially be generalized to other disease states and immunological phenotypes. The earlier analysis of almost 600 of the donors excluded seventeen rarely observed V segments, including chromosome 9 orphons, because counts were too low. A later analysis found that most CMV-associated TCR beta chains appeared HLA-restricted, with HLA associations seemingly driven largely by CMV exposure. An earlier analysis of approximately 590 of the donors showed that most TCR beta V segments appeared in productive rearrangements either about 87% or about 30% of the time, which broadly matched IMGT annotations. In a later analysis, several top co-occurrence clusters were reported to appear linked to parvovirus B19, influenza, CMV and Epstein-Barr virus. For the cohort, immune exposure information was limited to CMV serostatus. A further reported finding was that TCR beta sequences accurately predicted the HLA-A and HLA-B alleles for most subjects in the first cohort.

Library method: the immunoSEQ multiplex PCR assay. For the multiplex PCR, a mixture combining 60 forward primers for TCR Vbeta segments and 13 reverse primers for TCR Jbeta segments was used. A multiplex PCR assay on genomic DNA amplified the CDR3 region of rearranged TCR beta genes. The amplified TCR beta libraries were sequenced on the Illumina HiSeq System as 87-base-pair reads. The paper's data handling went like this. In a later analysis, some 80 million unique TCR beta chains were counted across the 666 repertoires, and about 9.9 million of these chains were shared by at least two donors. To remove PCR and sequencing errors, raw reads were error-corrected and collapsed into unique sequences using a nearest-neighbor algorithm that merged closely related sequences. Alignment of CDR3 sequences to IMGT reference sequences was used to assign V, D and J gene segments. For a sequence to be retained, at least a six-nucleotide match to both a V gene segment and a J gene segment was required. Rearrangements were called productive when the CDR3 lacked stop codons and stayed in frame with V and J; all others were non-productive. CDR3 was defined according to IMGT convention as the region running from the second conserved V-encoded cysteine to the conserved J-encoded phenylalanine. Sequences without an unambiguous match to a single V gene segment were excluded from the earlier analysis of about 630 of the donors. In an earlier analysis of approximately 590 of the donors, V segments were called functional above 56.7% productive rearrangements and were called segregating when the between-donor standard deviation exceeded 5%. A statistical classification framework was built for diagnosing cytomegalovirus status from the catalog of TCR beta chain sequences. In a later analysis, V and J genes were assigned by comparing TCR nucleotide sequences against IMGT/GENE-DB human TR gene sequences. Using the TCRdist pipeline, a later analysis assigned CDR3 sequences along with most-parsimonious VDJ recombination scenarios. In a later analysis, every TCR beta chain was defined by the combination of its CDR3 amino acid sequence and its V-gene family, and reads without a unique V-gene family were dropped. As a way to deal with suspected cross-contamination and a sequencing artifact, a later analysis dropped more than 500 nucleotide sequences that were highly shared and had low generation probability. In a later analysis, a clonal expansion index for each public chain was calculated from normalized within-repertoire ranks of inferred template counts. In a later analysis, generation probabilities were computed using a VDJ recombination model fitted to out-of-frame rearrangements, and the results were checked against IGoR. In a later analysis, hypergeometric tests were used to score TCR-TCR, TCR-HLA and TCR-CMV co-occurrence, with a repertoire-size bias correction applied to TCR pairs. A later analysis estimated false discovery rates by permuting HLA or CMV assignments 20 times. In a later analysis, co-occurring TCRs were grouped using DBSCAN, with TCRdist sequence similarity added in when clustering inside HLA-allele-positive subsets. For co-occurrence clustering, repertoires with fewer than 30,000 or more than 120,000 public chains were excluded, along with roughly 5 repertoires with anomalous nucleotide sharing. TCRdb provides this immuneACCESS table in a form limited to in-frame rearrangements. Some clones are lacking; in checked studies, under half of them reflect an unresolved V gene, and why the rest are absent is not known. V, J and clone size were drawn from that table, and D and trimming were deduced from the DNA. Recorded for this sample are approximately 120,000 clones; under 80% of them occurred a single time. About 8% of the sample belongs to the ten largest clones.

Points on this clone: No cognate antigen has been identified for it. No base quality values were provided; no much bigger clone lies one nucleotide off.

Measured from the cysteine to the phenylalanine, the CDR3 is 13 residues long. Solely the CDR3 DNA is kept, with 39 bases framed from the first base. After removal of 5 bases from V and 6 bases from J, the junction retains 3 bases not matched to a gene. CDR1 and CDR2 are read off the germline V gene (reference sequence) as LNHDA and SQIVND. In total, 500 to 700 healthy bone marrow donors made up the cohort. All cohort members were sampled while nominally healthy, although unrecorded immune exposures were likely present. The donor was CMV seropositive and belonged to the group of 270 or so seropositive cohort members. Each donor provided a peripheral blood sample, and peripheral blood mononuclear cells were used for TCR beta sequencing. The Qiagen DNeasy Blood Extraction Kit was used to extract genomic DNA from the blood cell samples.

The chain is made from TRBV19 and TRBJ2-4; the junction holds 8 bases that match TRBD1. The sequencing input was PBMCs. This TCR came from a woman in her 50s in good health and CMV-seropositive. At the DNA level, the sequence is TGTGCCAGTAGTCCCGGGACAGGAAACATTCAGTACTTC. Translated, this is CASSPGTGNIQYF.